Listed below are T cell receptor beta chains from one sample, sequenced in a study of T cell repertoires in cytomegalovirus infection. TCRdb recomputed calls from the reads with MiXCR, one row per CDR3 protein. The repertoire holds approximately 500,000 distinct CDR3 sequences, about 11% seen once, with 10% to 13% in the top ten. What was sequenced was PBMCs. The origin of the receptors is a human donor in good health (CMV status not recorded). Some clones in this sample may be carry-over from other donors' samples. Both conserved end residues are part of each CDR3.

j_call,v_call,cdr3_aa
TRBJ2-1,TRBV7-3,CASSLTGGTYNEQFF
TRBJ1-5,TRBV20-1,CSALYGNQPQHF
TRBJ1-1,TRBV14,CASSQVAGSGISEAFF
TRBJ1-5,TRBV19,CATHRDRGDQPQHF
TRBJ2-3,TRBV20-1,CSARASGGADTQYF
TRBJ2-2,TRBV7-6,CASSLNGGNTGELFF
TRBJ2-2,TRBV12-3/TRBV12-4,CASSIAGGPTGELFF
TRBJ1-2,TRBV18,CASSPRGRYGYTF
TRBJ1-1,TRBV19,CASTGKNTEAFF
TRBJ2-5,TRBV6-5,CASSYGPSGGQTQYF
TRBJ2-3,TRBV7-3,CASSPGVAGSDTQYF
TRBJ2-7,TRBV20-1,CSASHTSYEQYF
TRBJ2-3,TRBV5-1,CASSSRPSSTDTQYF
TRBJ2-6,TRBV20-1,CSARARVTGGKSGANVLTF
TRBJ1-1,TRBV20-1,CSARDREWLRGDTEAFF
TRBJ1-1,TRBV7-8,CASSLGHGQMNTEAFF
TRBJ1-5,TRBV12-3/TRBV12-4,CASSFGRDQPQHF
TRBJ2-7,TRBV27,CASSSGQPGYEQYF
TRBJ1-3,TRBV20-1,CSATGGRFSGNTIYF
TRBJ1-5,TRBV7-2,CASSLQAISTQPQHF
TRBJ2-5,TRBV6-2/TRBV6-3,CASSLTGGWETQYF
TRBJ2-7,TRBV18,CASSPTPPPLNEQYF
TRBJ1-1,TRBV5-1,CASSLRDRGNTEAFF
TRBJ1-5,TRBV4-1,CASSQSGQGVNQPQHF
TRBJ2-7,TRBV9,CASSVGPGQRSSYEQYF